This record concerns one TCR beta chain sequence. Sequenced by immunoSEQ multiplex PCR; TCRdb stores in-frame clones only, minus some. The table includes 20,000 to 25,000 clones, roughly 91% detected once. The data were obtained in a study of OX40 agonist ivuxolimab in advanced cancers. Study summary: Patients received ivuxolimab, an intravenous treatment, every 2 weeks at 0.01 to 10 mg/kg.

The length of the CDR3 is 13 residues. V was shortened by 5 bases and J by 2 bases, with 13 bases between the two germline ends. Germline values: CDR1 SQVTM, CDR2 ANQGSEA. The sequence derives from an adult with an advanced solid tumor such as melanoma, head and neck, liver or kidney cancer. The specimen comprised CD4+ or CD8+ T cells sorted from blood, sampled in a trial of the OX40 agonist ivuxolimab. The chain couples TRBV29-1 to TRBJ2-7, with D perhaps matching TRBD1 or TRBD2 (6 bases each). The CDR3 sequence: CSVMGGHPYEQYF. In DNA, the CDR3 is TGCAGCGTTATGGGGGGACACCCCTACGAGCAGTACTTC.